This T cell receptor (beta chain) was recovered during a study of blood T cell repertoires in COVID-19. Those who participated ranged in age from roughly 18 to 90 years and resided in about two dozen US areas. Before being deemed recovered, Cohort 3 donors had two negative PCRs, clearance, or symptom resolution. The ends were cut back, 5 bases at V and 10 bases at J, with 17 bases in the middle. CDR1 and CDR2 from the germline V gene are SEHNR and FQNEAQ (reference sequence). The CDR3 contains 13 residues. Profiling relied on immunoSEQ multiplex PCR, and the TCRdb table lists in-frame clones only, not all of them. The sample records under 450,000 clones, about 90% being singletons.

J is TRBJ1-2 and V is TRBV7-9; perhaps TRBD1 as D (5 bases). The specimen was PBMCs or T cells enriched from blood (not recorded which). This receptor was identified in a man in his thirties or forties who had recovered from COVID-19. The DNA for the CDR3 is TGTGCCAGCAGCCCCCAGGGATCCCCCCCCTACACCTTC. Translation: CASSPQGSPPYTF.